This TCR beta chain was retrieved from a study of beta chain features in type 1 diabetes. Study background: The examined sorted cells totaled 107,917,701 across samples. General study points: PCR might pick shorter templates more often, in the same way for patients and controls. The study found fewer insertions and more deletions at VDJ junctions in type 1 diabetes patients. Within each of all four CD4+ subsets, Type 1 diabetes patients had TCRB CDR3s that were moderately but significantly shorter. Naive, central memory and regulatory TCRB repertoires appeared more similar among patients than healthy donors.

Trimming took 6 bases from V and 9 from J; bases not matched to a gene: 12. CDR3 length: 16 residues. Per germline, CDR1 SGHTA and CDR2 FQGTGA. As every portion of the isolated RNA was reverse transcribed, the sequencing read expressed TCRB transcripts. The table came from immunoSEQ multiplex PCR; TCRdb's copy has only in-frame clones and leaves some out. This table holds some 360,000 clones, 9.6% found once. This clone was observed a few times. Antigen unknown. The chain employs TRBV7-3 and TRBJ2-1; 12 bases map to TRBD1. Sequencing input: central memory CD4+ T cells from blood. The receptor was derived from a man aged 30-40 years with type 1 diabetes. This CDR3 is CASSPLPGQGAGEQFF. Here the CDR3 DNA reads TGTGCCAGCAGTCCATTACCGGGACAGGGGGCTGGTGAGCAGTTCTTC.